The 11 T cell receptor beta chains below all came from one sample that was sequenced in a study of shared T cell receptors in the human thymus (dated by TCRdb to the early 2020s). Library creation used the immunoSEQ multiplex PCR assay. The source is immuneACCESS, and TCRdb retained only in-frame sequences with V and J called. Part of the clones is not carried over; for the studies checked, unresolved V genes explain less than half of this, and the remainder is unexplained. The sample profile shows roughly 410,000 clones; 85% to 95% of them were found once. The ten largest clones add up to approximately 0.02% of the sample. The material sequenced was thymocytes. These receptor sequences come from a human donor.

The DNA of the CDR3 is TGTGCCAGCAGCCACCTATTACAGGGGGCGCGAGGTCAGCCCCAGCATTTT. Protein sequence: CASSHLLQGARGQPQHF. The chain links TRBV7-2 to TRBJ1-5, with TRBD1 identical over 9 bases. The CDR3 spans 17 residues. Germline lookup yields CDR1 SGHTA and CDR2 FQGNSA. Trimming removed 5 bases from V and 6 bases from J; junction bases left unmatched: 14.

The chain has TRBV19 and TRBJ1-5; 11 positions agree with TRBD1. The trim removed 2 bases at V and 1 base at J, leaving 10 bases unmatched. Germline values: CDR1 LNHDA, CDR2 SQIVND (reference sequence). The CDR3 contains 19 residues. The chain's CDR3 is CASSIKDRGPNLSNQPQHF. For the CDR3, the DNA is TGTGCCAGTAGTATAAAGGACAGGGGGCCCAACCTCAGCAATCAGCCCCAGCATTTT.

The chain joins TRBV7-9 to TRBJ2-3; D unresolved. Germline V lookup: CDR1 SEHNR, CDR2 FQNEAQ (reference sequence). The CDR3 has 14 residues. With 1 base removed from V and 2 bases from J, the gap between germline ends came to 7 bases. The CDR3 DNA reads TGTGCCAGCAGCTTAGGTCAGGCCACAGATACGCAGTATTTT. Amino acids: CASSLGQATDTQYF.

CDR3 loop: CASSLSSYEQYF. The DNA of the CDR3 is TGTGCCAGCTCCCTTAGCTCCTACGAGCAGTACTTC. V and J are TRBV18 and TRBJ2-7; D call uncertain. Germline CDR1 KGHSH, CDR2 LQKENI. CDR3 length equals 12 residues. Trimming removed 6 bases from V and 0 bases from J, with 6 bases in between. The full variable domain, its missing parts supplied by reference TRBV18 and TRBJ2-7, is NAGVMQNPRHLVRRRGQEARLRCSPMKGHSHVYWYRQLPEEGLKFMVYLQKENIIDESGMPKERFSAEFPKEGPSILRIQQVVRGDSAAYFCASSLSSYEQYFGPGTRLTVT.

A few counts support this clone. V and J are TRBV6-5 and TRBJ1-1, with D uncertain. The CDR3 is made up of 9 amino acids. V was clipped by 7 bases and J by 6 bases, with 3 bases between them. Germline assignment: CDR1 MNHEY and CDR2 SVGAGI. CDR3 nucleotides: TGTGCCAGCAATCCTGAAGCTTTCTTT. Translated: CASNPEAFF.

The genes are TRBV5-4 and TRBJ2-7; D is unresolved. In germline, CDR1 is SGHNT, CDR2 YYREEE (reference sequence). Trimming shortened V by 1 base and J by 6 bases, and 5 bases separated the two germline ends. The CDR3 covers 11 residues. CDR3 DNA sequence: TGTGCCAGCAGCTTGAAGGGCGAGCAGTACTTC. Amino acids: CASSLKGEQYF.

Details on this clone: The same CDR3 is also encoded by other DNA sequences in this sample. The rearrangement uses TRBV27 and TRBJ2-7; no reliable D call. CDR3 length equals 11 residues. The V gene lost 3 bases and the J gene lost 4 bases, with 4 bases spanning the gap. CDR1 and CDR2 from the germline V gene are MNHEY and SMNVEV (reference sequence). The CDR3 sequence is CASSLGYEQYF. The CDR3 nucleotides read TGTGCCAGCAGTTTGGGGTACGAGCAGTACTTC.

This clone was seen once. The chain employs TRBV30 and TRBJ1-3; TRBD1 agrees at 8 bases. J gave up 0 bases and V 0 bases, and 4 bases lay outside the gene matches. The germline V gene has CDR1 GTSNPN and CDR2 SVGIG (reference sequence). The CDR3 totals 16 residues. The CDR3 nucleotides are TGTGCCTGGAGTGTCCGACAGGGGCCCTCTGGAAACACCATATATTTT. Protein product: CAWSVRQGPSGNTIYF. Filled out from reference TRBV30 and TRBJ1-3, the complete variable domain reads SQTIHQWPATLVQPVGSPLSLECTVEGTSNPNLYWYRQAAGRGLQLLFYSVGIGQISSEVPQNLSASRPQDRQFILSSKKLLLSDSGFYLCAWSVRQGPSGNTIYFGEGSWLTVV.

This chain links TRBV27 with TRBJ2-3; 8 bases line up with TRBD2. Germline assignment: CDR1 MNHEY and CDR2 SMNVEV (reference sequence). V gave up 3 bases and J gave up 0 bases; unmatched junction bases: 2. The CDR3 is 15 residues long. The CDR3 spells CASSLAGGSTDTQYF. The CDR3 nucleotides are TGTGCCAGCAGTTTGGCGGGAGGAAGCACAGATACGCAGTATTTT.

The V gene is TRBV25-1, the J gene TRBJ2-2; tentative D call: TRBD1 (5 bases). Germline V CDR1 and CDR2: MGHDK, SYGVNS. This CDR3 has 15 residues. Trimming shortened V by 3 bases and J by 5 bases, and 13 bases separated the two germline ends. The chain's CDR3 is CASSENLRVTGELFF. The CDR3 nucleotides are TGTGCCAGCAGTGAGAACCTCAGGGTGACCGGGGAGCTGTTTTTT. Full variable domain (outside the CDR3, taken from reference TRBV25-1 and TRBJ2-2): EADIYQTPRYLVIGTGKKITLECSQTMGHDKMYWYQQDPGMELHLIHYSYGVNSTEKGDLSSESTVSRIRTEHFPLTLESARPSHTSQYLCASSENLRVTGELFFGEGSRLTVL.

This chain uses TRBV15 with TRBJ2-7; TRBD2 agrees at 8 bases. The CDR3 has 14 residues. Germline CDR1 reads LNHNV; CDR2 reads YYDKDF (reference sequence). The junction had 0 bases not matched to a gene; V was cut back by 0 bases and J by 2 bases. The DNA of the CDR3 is TGTGCCACCAGCAGAGAAGCGGGGGCCTACGAGCAGTACTTC. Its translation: CATSREAGAYEQYF.